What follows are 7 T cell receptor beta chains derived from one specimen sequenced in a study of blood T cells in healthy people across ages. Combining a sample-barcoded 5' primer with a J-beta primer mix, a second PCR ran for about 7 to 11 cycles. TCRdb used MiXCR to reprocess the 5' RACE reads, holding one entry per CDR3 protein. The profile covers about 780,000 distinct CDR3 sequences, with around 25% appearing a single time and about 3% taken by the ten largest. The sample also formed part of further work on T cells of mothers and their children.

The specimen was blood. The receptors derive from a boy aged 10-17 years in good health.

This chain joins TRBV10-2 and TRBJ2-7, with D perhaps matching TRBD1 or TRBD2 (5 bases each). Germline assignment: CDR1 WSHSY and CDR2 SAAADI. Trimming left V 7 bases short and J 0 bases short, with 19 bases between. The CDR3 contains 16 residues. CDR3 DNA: TGCGCCAGCACGAAGACCGGGACCCCGAGCTCCTACGAGCAGTACTTC. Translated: CASTKTGTPSSYEQYF.

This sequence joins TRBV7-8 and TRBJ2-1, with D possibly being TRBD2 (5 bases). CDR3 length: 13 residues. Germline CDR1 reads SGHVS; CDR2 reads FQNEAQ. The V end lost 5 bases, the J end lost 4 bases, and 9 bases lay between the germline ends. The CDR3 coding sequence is TGTGCCAGCAGCCGCAGACTATACAATGAGCAGTTCTTC. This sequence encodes CASSRRLYNEQFF.

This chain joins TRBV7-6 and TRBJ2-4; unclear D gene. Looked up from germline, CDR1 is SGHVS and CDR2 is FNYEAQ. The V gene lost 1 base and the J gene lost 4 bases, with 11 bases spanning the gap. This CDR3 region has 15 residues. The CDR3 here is CASSLEAASKNIQYF. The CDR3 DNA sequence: TGTGCCAGCAGCTTAGAGGCAGCTAGTAAAAACATTCAGTACTTC.

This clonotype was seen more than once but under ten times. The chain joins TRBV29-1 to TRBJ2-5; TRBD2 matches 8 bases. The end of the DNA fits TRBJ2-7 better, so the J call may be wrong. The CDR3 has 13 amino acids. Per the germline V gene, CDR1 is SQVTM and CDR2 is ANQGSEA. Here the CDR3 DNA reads TGCAGCGTTGAAATGGCGGGGGGCTACGAGCAGTACTTC. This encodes CSVEMAGGYEQYF.

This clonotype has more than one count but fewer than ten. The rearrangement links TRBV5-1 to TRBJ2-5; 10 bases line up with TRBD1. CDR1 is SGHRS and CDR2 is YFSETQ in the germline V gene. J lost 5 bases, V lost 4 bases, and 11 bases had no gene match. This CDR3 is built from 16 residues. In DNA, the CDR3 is TGCGCCAGCAGCCAAAGGCCGGGGACAGGGGCCGAGACCCAGTACTTC. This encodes CASSQRPGTGAETQYF. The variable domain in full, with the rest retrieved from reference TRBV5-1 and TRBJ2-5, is KAGVTQTPRYLIKTRGQQVTLSCSPISGHRSVSWYQQTPGQGLQFLFEYFSETQRNKGNFPGRFSGRQFSNSRSEMNVSTLELGDSALYLCASSQRPGTGAETQYFGPGTRLLVL.

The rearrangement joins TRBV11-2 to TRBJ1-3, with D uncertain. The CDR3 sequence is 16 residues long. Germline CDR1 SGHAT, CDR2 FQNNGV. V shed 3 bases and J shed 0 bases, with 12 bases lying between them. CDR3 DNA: TGTGCCAGCAGCTTCCTGCGAACAGACTCTGGAAACACCATATATTTT. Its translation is CASSFLRTDSGNTIYF.

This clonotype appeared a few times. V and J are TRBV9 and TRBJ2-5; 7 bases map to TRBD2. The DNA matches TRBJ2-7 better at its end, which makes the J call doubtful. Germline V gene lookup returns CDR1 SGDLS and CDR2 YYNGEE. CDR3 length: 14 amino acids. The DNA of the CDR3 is TGTGCCAGCAGCCCCAGGGTAGCGGGCTACGAGCAGTACTTC. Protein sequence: CASSPRVAGYEQYF.